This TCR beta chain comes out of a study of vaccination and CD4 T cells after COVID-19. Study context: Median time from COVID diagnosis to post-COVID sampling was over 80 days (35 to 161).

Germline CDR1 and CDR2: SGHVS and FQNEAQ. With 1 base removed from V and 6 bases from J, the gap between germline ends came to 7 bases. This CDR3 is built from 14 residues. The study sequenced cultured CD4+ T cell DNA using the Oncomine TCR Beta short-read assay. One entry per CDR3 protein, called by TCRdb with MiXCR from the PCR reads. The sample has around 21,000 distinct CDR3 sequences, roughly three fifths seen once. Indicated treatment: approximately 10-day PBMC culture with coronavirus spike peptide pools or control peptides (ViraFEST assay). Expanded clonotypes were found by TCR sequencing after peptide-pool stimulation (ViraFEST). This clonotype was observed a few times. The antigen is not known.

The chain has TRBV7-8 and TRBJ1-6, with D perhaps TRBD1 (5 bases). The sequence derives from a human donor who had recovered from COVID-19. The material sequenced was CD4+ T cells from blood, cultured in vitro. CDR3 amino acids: CASSLGGGNSPLHF. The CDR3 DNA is TGTGCCAGCAGCTTAGGGGGGGGTAATTCACCCCTCCACTTT.